This paragraph reports one T cell receptor beta chain. Method: immunoSEQ multiplex PCR; TCRdb's copy keeps in-frame clones and lacks some. The sample carries 150,000 to 200,000 clones, roughly 80% recorded once. These data belong to a study of blood T cell repertoires in COVID-19. Study-level information: Italy, Spain and the United States were the sources of the convalescent and acute COVID-19 samples.

The V end lost 3 bases, the J end lost 4 bases, and 12 bases lay between the germline ends. This CDR3 comprises 13 residues. Germline values: CDR1 GTSNPN, CDR2 SVGIG (reference sequence). This sequence joins TRBV30 and TRBJ1-1; D might be TRBD1 (6 bases). The clonotype was recovered from a woman in her forties with COVID-19, enrolled during active disease. Input material: peripheral blood. The CDR3 nucleotides are TGTGCCTGGAGGCCACAGGGATCCACTGAAGCTTTCTTT. Translation gives CAWRPQGSTEAFF.